The source of this T cell receptor (beta chain) is a study of cytomegalovirus exposure and HLA in healthy donors. In regard to this clone: Its specificity is unknown.

The PCR contained 60 Vbeta and 13 Jbeta primers. Repertoires were generated with immunoSEQ multiplex PCR, while TCRdb's copy carries only in-frame clones and drops some. Its table records just over 150,000 clones. Study conclusions and caveats: In an earlier analysis, in 540 or so donors, most V segments appeared productive either ~87% or ~30% of the time.

The sequence was obtained from a woman in her sixties or seventies in good health and CMV-seronegative. The sample taken for sequencing was PBMCs.

CDR3 loop: CASAQGQVNEKLFF. In nucleotides, the CDR3 is TGTGCCAGCGCTCAGGGACAGGTTAATGAAAAACTGTTTTTT. The V call is TRBV27, the J call TRBJ1-4, with 8 bases that match TRBD1. This CDR3 is built from 14 residues. Trimming removed 8 bases from V and 4 bases from J; junction bases left unmatched: 6. Germline lookup yields CDR1 MNHEY and CDR2 SMNVEV (reference sequence). The complete variable domain, with remaining parts taken from reference TRBV27 and TRBJ1-4, reads EAQVTQNPRYLITVTGKKLTVTCSQNMNHEYMSWYRQDPGLGLRQIYYSMNVEVTDKGDVPEGYKVSRKEKRNFPLILESPSPNQTSLYFCASAQGQVNEKLFFGSGTQLSVL.